This record concerns one T cell receptor beta chain sequence. Its antigen is still unknown. The sample comes from a study of shared clonotypes between healthy human individuals. Between the trimmed V and J ends, which lost 7 bases and 5 bases, there was a span of 11 bases. The V gene's germline CDR1 is SNHLY and CDR2 FYNNEI. The CDR3 has 12 residues. Healthy adults negative for HIV, lacking recent acute infections or vaccinations, served as donors. Study-level findings and limits: Naive CD4 clonotypes were shared across several donors at around 5.4%. The study drew on few donors, limiting represented genetic and exposure-history diversity.

The assay ran at deep level. Repertoires were generated with immunoSEQ multiplex PCR, while TCRdb's copy carries only in-frame clones and drops some. The sample holds roughly 1,100,000 clones; approximately 72% are singletons and the top ten take roughly 1.4%. This clonotype was sampled from a man younger than 30 in good health. The gene calls are TRBV2 and TRBJ2-5; no firm D call. Sequenced input: memory CD4+ T cells sorted from blood. Sample subset: CD45RA-negative fraction. The CDR3 DNA sequence: TGTGCCAGCACTCTCCGGCACGAGACCCAGTACTTC. This codes for CASTLRHETQYF.